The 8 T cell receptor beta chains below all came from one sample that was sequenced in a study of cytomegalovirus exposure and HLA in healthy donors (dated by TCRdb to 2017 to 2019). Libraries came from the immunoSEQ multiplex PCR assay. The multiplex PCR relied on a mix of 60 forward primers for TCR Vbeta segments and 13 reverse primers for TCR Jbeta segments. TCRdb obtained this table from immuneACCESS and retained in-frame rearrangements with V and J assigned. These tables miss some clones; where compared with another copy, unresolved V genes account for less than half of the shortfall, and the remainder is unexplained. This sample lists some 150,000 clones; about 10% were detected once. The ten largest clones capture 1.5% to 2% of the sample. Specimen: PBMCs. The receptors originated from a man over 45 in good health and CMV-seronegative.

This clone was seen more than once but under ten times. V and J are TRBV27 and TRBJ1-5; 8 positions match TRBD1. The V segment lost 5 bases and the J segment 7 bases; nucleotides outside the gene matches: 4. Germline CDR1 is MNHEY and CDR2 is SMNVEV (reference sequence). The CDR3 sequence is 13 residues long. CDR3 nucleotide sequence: TGTGCCAGCAGTACGGACAGGGTACAGCCCCAGCATTTT. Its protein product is CASSTDRVQPQHF.

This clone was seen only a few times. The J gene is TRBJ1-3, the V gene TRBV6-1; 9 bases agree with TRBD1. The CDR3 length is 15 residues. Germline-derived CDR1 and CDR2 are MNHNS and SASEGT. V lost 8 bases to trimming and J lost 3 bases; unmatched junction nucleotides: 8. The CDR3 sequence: CASFLQGARGNTIYF. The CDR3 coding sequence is TGTGCCAGCTTTCTACAGGGGGCCCGTGGAAACACCATATATTTT.

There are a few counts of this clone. The CDR3 sequence: CAWRLHRSYNEQFF. The CDR3 DNA follows: TGTGCCTGGAGACTTCATAGATCCTACAATGAGCAGTTCTTC. The chain is built from TRBV30 and TRBJ2-1; no definite D call. Trimming stripped 3 bases from V and 1 base from J, with 10 bases between. The length of the CDR3 is 14 residues. CDR1 is GTSNPN and CDR2 is SVGIG in the germline V gene (reference sequence).

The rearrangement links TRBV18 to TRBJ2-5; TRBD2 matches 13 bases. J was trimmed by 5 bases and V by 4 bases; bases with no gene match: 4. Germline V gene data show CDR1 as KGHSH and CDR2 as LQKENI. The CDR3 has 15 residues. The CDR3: CASSLGLAGEETQYF. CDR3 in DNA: TGTGCCAGCTCACTAGGACTAGCGGGGGAGGAGACCCAGTACTTC. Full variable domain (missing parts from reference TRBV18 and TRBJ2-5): NAGVMQNPRHLVRRRGQEARLRCSPMKGHSHVYWYRQLPEEGLKFMVYLQKENIIDESGMPKERFSAEFPKEGPSILRIQQVVRGDSAAYFCASSLGLAGEETQYFGPGTRLLVL.

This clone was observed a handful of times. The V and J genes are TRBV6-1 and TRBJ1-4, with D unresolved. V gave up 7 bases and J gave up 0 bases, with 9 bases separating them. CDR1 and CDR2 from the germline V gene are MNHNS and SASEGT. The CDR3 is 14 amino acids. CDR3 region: CASTPGSTNEKLFF. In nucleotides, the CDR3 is TGTGCCAGCACCCCCGGTTCAACTAATGAAAAACTGTTTTTT.

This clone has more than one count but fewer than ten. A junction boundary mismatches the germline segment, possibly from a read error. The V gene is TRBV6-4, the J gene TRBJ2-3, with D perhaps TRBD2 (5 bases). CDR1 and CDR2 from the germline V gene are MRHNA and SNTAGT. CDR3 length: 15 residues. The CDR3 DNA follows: TGTGCCAGCAGTGAATCTAGAGGGAGCACAGATAAGCAGTATTTT. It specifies CASSESRGSTDKQYF.

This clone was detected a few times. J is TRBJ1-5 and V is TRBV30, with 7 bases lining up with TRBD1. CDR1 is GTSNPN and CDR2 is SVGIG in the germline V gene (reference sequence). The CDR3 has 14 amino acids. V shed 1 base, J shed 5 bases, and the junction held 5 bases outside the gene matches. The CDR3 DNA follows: TGTGCCTGGAGTGCACAGGGGCCCTATCAGCCCCAGCATTTT. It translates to CAWSAQGPYQPQHF. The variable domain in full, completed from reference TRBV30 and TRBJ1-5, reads SQTIHQWPATLVQPVGSPLSLECTVEGTSNPNLYWYRQAAGRGLQLLFYSVGIGQISSEVPQNLSASRPQDRQFILSSKKLLLSDSGFYLCAWSAQGPYQPQHFGDGTRLSIL.

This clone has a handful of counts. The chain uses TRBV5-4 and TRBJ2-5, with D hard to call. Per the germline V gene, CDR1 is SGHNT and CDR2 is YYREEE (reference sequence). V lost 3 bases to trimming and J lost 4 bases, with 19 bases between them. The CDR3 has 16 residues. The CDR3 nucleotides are TGTGCCAGCAGCTCCCTGCAGGCTCAGGTTAGAGAGACCCAGTACTTC. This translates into CASSSLQAQVRETQYF.